Below, one T cell receptor beta chain is given with its context. Its antigen is unidentified. The CDR3 contains 15 residues. V gave up 3 bases and J gave up 5 bases; unmatched junction bases: 6. Germline loops: CDR1 ENHRY, CDR2 SYGVKD. The data were obtained in a study of cytomegalovirus exposure and HLA in healthy donors. General observations from the study: Rarity held for most TCR sequences, but there were some public TCRs that occurred in many donors. Donors belonging to an Asian-associated ancestry cluster reportedly showed fewer N-insertions in productive TCRs than the roughly 680-donor mean, according to what a later analysis found.

The PCR contained 60 Vbeta and 13 Jbeta primers. Assay: immunoSEQ multiplex PCR; the TCRdb copy retains only in-frame clones and omits some. The table lists tens of thousands of clones, around three quarters of them singletons. The chain employs TRBV10-3 and TRBJ1-5; 8 bases fit TRBD1. The sequenced material came from PBMCs. This sequence was found in a man aged 25 to 40 in good health and CMV-seronegative. The CDR3 nucleotides are TGTGCCATCAGTGATCCGGACAGGGTGGATCAGCCCCAGCATTTT. This sequence encodes CAISDPDRVDQPQHF.